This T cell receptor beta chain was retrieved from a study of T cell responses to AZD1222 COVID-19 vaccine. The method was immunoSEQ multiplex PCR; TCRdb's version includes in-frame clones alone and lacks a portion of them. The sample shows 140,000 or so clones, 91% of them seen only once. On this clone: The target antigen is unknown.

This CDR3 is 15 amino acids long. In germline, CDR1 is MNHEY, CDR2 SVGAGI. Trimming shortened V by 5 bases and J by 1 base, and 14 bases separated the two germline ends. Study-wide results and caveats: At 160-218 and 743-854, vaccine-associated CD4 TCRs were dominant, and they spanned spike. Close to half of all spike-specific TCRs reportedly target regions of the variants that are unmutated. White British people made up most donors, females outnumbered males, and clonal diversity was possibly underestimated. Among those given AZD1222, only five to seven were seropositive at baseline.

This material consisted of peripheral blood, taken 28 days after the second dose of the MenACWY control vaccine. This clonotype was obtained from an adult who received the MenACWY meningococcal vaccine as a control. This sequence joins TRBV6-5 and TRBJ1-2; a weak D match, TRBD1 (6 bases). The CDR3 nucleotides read TGTGCCAGCAGTCGCGGACAGAGTATTAACTATGGCTACACCTTC. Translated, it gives CASSRGQSINYGYTF.